Below are 26 T cell receptor beta chains sequenced from a single sample in a study of T-cell reconstitution after alpha-beta-depleted transplantation in children. The library targeted TCRbeta and was prepared with unique molecular identifiers. From the PCR reads, TCRdb called clonotypes with MiXCR, one entry per CDR3 protein. The table records more than 500,000 distinct CDR3 sequences, over 9.5% of them present only once. The sequencing used PBMCs, mostly from graft donor cells, collected 180 days after TCRalphabeta/CD19-depleted stem cell transplant. Receptor source: a female patient aged 2 to 10 who had a stem cell transplant for aplastic anemia, so the T cells may come from the graft donor.

The J gene is TRBJ2-2, the V gene TRBV24-1, with no clear D. Germline CDR1 and CDR2: KGHDR and SFDVKD. The CDR3 totals 14 residues. With 4 bases removed from V and 4 bases from J, the gap between germline ends came to 9 bases. The CDR3 is CATSEYGPTGELFF. The CDR3 DNA follows: TGTGCCACCAGTGAATACGGACCCACCGGGGAGCTGTTTTTT.

The rearrangement uses TRBV24-1 and TRBJ2-6; D remains ambiguous. V lost 3 bases and J 1 base, leaving 9 bases between the germline ends. The CDR3 consists of 16 residues. Germline assignment: CDR1 KGHDR and CDR2 SFDVKD. The CDR3 here is CATSDPLLSGANVLTF. The CDR3 DNA is TGTGCCACCAGTGATCCTCTACTGTCTGGGGCCAACGTCCTGACTTTC.

The V call is TRBV4-3, the J call TRBJ2-7; tentatively, D is TRBD1 (6 bases). Germline assignment: CDR1 LGHNA and CDR2 YSLEER. This CDR3 is 12 amino acids long. V shed 3 bases and J shed 6 bases, with 9 bases lying between them. The CDR3 bases are TGCGCCAGCAGCCACATCAGGGGCGAGCAGTACTTC. As protein: CASSHIRGEQYF.

The chain couples TRBV12-3 or TRBV12-4 to TRBJ1-6; 10 nucleotides align to TRBD1. The CDR3 is made up of 16 amino acids. V lost 3 bases and J lost 10; bases outside the gene matches: 9. CDR3 amino acids: CASSLGPGQGTSPLHF. The CDR3 nucleotides are TGTGCCAGCAGTTTGGGGCCGGGACAGGGGACATCACCCCTCCACTTT.

The chain combines TRBV7-8 with TRBJ2-1, with a possible D match to TRBD2 (6 bases). Germline loops: CDR1 SGHVS, CDR2 FQNEAQ. This CDR3 is built from 16 residues. Between the trimmed V and J ends, which lost 4 bases and 0 bases, there was a span of 13 bases. The CDR3 nucleotides read TGTGCCAGCAGCTCCAGTCCAGCGGGCTCCTACAATGAGCAGTTCTTC. The encoded protein is CASSSSPAGSYNEQFF.

This clonotype was seen more than once but under ten times. This chain joins TRBV6-2 or TRBV6-3 and TRBJ2-7; TRBD1 matches 7 bases. The CDR3 is 13 residues long. CDR1 MNHEY and CDR2 SVGEGT come from the germline V gene. J gave up 3 bases and V 8 bases, and 7 bases lay outside the gene matches. The CDR3, as DNA: TGTGCCAGCTCTGGACAGGCGGGCTACGAGCAGTACGTC. Protein: CASSGQAGYEQYV.

The chain is built from TRBV5-1 and TRBJ1-1; 7 bases line up with TRBD1. Germline trimming cut 5 bases from V and 3 bases from J; bases unmatched to any gene: 16. The CDR3 is 17 residues long. From germline, CDR1 is SGHRS and CDR2 YFSETQ. The DNA for the CDR3 is TGCGCCAGCAGACTACAACCGGGACTCCAGGGGGACACTGAAGCTTTCTTT. This sequence encodes CASRLQPGLQGDTEAFF.

This clonotype was recorded many times. The chain is built from TRBV12-3 or TRBV12-4 and TRBJ1-5; possible D gene TRBD1, 6 bases. The CDR3 consists of 14 residues. V was clipped by 8 bases and J by 2 bases, with 13 bases between them. The CDR3 region is CASDTGPGNQPQHF. CDR3 DNA: TGTGCCAGCGATACAGGGCCCGGCAATCAGCCCCAGCATTTT.

J is TRBJ2-5 and V is TRBV5-1; TRBD2 agrees at 9 bases. Per germline, CDR1 SGHRS and CDR2 YFSETQ. V shed 1 base, J shed 5 bases, and the junction held 9 bases outside the gene matches. CDR3 length equals 16 residues. This CDR3 is CASSLSTSGGWETQYF. The CDR3 DNA follows: TGCGCCAGCAGCTTGTCGACTAGCGGAGGATGGGAGACCCAGTACTTC.

The gene calls are TRBV5-1 and TRBJ2-2, with D possibly TRBD1 on 6 matching bases. Germline V lookup: CDR1 SGHRS, CDR2 YFSETQ. The CDR3 contains 18 residues. V was shortened by 5 bases and J by 1 base, with 21 bases between the two germline ends. This CDR3 is CASRPTGQLTGNTGELFF. Here the CDR3 DNA reads TGCGCCAGCAGGCCTACAGGACAGTTGACGGGGAACACCGGGGAGCTGTTTTTT.

This clonotype was seen many times. The chain uses TRBV28 and TRBJ1-4; possibly TRBD1 for D (5 bases). Germline CDR1 MDHEN, CDR2 SYDVKM. The ends were cut back, 6 bases at V and 7 bases at J, with 21 bases in the middle. The CDR3 extends over 16 amino acids. As DNA, the CDR3 is TGTGCCAGCAGCCAGCCGGGTGGGACGGATGTTGAAAAACTGTTTTTT. It specifies CASSQPGGTDVEKLFF.

This clonotype has a count of ten or more. The chain employs TRBV19 and TRBJ1-2; tentative D call: TRBD1 (5 bases). Germline V gives CDR1 LNHDA, CDR2 SQIVND (reference sequence). The CDR3 is made up of 14 amino acids. Deletions cut 8 bases from V and 8 bases from J, with 21 bases between. CDR3 in DNA: TGTGCCAGTTCCGTTAGTCCGGGACCAATCGGCTACACCTTC. Translation gives CASSVSPGPIGYTF.

The chain combines TRBV12-5 with TRBJ1-1; D gene uncertain. The CDR3 has 14 amino acids. The germline V and J ends were trimmed by 2 bases and 0 bases, with 7 bases remaining between them. Germline lookup yields CDR1 LGHNT and CDR2 FRNRAP. The CDR3 region is CASGLRALNTEAFF. DNA for the CDR3: TGTGCTAGTGGTTTGAGGGCACTGAACACTGAAGCTTTCTTT.

The chain has TRBV10-3 and TRBJ2-5, with a weak D call TRBD2 (6 bases). Looked up from germline, CDR1 is ENHRY and CDR2 is SYGVKD. The V end was cut by 8 bases, the J end by 4 bases, with 17 bases between. This CDR3 is built from 14 residues. CDR3 sequence: CAIGPGVIGETQYF. The CDR3 DNA reads as TGTGCCATCGGCCCGGGGGTCATCGGAGAGACCCAGTACTTC.

The chain has TRBV15 and TRBJ2-3; 7 nucleotides agree with TRBD2. CDR3 length: 16 amino acids. V shed 0 bases, J shed 3 bases, and the junction held 6 bases outside the gene matches. Germline values: CDR1 LNHNV, CDR2 YYDKDF (reference sequence). The CDR3 region has the DNA TGTGCCACCAGCAGAGAACGGGACTACCTAACAGATACGCAGTATTTT. As protein: CATSRERDYLTDTQYF.

This clonotype was observed a few times. The rearrangement uses TRBV6-1 and TRBJ2-5, with 11 bases aligning to TRBD2. CDR3 length: 18 amino acids. Germline CDR1 reads MNHNS; CDR2 reads SASEGT. J gave up 4 bases and V 7 bases, and 17 bases lay outside the gene matches. The chain's CDR3 is CASILTGTSGPGRETQYF. CDR3 in DNA: TGTGCCAGCATTCTAACCGGGACTAGCGGACCTGGGCGAGAGACCCAGTACTTC.

This clonotype was observed a few times. V gene TRBV7-8 combines with J gene TRBJ2-1, with D maybe TRBD1 (6 bases). Germline CDR1 and CDR2: SGHVS and FQNEAQ. The CDR3 is 15 residues long. With 5 bases removed from V and 8 bases from J, the gap between germline ends came to 19 bases. The CDR3 DNA follows: TGTGCCAGCAGCGCCAACAGGGCACTAGACTATGAGCAGTTCTTC. This codes for CASSANRALDYEQFF.

This clonotype was counted only a few times. This chain uses TRBV7-2 with TRBJ2-7; the match to TRBD2 covers 10 bases. This CDR3 contains 14 residues. After removal of 0 bases from V and 5 bases from J, the junction contained 1 base not matched to a gene. CDR1 and CDR2 (germline): SGHTA, FQGNSA. The CDR3 is CASSLAGTSDEQYV. The DNA for the CDR3 is TGTGCCAGCAGCTTAGCAGGGACTAGCGACGAGCAGTACGTC.

This clonotype turned up a few times. The CDR3 is CASSPGRVPKVETQYF. The CDR3 DNA follows: TGTGCCAGCAGCCCGGGGAGAGTCCCGAAAGTAGAGACCCAGTACTTC. V and J are TRBV9 and TRBJ2-5, with D possibly TRBD2 on 5 matching bases. The CDR3 sequence is 16 residues long. V gave up 4 bases and J gave up 4 bases, with 20 bases separating them. The V gene's germline CDR1 is SGDLS and CDR2 YYNGEE.

This clonotype was seen a handful of times. This chain uses TRBV12-5 with TRBJ2-6; 7 bases fit TRBD1. The CDR3 covers 17 residues. The V gene end was trimmed by 1 base and the J gene end by 2 bases; junction bases not matched to a gene: 5. Germline lookup yields CDR1 LGHNT and CDR2 FRNRAP. CDR3: CASGLDRTGAGANVLTF. The CDR3, as DNA: TGTGCTAGTGGTTTGGACCGAACAGGGGCTGGGGCCAACGTCCTGACTTTC.

V is TRBV4-3 and J is TRBJ2-3; D is uncertain. CDR1 LGHNA and CDR2 YSLEER come from the germline V gene. Trimming shortened V by 0 bases and J by 3 bases, and 10 bases separated the two germline ends. This CDR3 spans 15 amino acids. The CDR3 DNA sequence: TGCGCCAGCAGCCAAGATCCCCTATATACAGATACGCAGTATTTT. Protein: CASSQDPLYTDTQYF.

This clonotype has only a few counts. This chain joins TRBV9 and TRBJ1-2; D perhaps matches TRBD1 (6 bases). Germline V gene sequence: CDR1 SGDLS, CDR2 YYNGEE. The germline V and J ends were trimmed by 5 bases and 0 bases, with 14 bases remaining between them. This CDR3 has 15 residues. The CDR3 DNA reads as TGTGCCAGCAGTCACGGGGACAACGCTAACTATGGCTACACCTTC. Translated, it gives CASSHGDNANYGYTF.

The rearrangement joins TRBV3-1 to TRBJ1-2; D is ambiguous. Germline V gene data show CDR1 as LGHDT and CDR2 as YNNKEL (reference sequence). V was trimmed by 1 base and J by 4 bases, leaving 19 bases between them. This CDR3 spans 17 amino acids. The chain's CDR3 is CASSQVSRKQYVYGYTF. The CDR3 nucleotides are TGTGCCAGCAGCCAAGTCTCCCGCAAACAGTACGTCTATGGCTACACCTTC. Filled out from reference TRBV3-1 and TRBJ1-2, the complete variable domain reads DTAVSQTPKYLVTQMGNDKSIKCEQNLGHDTMYWYKQDSKKFLKIMFSYNNKELIINETVPNRFSPKSPDKAHLNLHINSLELGDSAVYFCASSQVSRKQYVYGYTFGSGTRLTVV.

CDR3 bases: TGTGCCAGCAGTTTTCGGGGATCCACAGATACGCAGTATTTT. The encoded protein is CASSFRGSTDTQYF. This rearrangement joins TRBV28 to TRBJ2-3, with a possible D match to TRBD2 (5 bases). The V and J ends lost 3 bases and 2 bases respectively, with 9 bases between them. CDR3 length: 14 residues. Germline V gene sequence: CDR1 MDHEN, CDR2 SYDVKM.

This clonotype was found a few times. This rearrangement joins TRBV27 to TRBJ2-2; no definite D call. V was trimmed by 6 bases and J by 4 bases, leaving 12 bases between them. Germline CDR1 reads MNHEY; CDR2 reads SMNVEV (reference sequence). The CDR3 is 14 amino acids. The CDR3 reads CASSLDMPTGELFF. The CDR3 coding sequence is TGTGCCAGCAGCCTAGACATGCCCACCGGGGAGCTGTTTTTT.

The V and J genes are TRBV10-3 and TRBJ1-5; D unresolved. V dropped 2 bases and J dropped 6 bases, with 11 bases sitting between them. The CDR3 is 14 amino acids. The germline V gene encodes CDR1 ENHRY and CDR2 SYGVKD. CDR3 in amino acids: CAISEGGRSQPQHF. CDR3 nucleotides: TGTGCCATCAGTGAGGGAGGGCGAAGTCAGCCCCAGCATTTT.